Listed here are 19 T cell receptor beta chains from one sample, sequenced in a study of shared clonotypes between healthy human individuals. Profiled with immunoSEQ multiplex PCR; TCRdb holds only in-frame clones, not every one. The sample lists about 2,500,000 clones; over 85% were seen once. Sample: naive CD4+ T cells sorted from blood. As to subset: CD45RA+ positively selected. These TCRs come from a man in his late teens or twenties in good health.

This clone was seen a few times. V usage is TRBV11-2 and J usage is TRBJ1-5; D is uncertain. The V and J ends lost 0 bases and 3 bases respectively, with 6 bases between them. CDR3 length: 14 amino acids. The germline V gene has CDR1 SGHAT and CDR2 FQNNGV. CDR3 protein: CASSLDPNNQPQHF. The CDR3 nucleotides read TGTGCCAGCAGCTTAGATCCGAACAATCAGCCCCAGCATTTT.

Regarding this clone: Germline is not matched at one junction end, which may reflect a read error. The rearrangement joins TRBV6-6 to TRBJ1-1; 7 bases agree with TRBD1. The germline V gene encodes CDR1 MNHNY and CDR2 SVGAGI (reference sequence). This CDR3 has 15 residues. The CDR3: CASSYPLAGDSEAFF. The DNA for the CDR3 is TGTGCCAGCAGTTACCCCCTCGCCGGGGACAGCGAAGCTTTTTTT.

Comment on this clone: An end of the junction differs from the germline gene, which may be a read error. The chain carries TRBV2 and TRBJ1-2; D remains ambiguous. The CDR3 has 15 amino acids. Looked up from germline, CDR1 is SNHLY and CDR2 is FYNNEI. The CDR3 region has the DNA TGTGCCAGCAGCGAAGCCTCTGGACTGCTCTATGGCTACACCTTC. This sequence encodes CASSEASGLLYGYTF.

The chain couples TRBV5-1 to TRBJ2-7; 7 bases are shared with TRBD1. J was trimmed by 6 bases and V by 4 bases; bases with no gene match: 7. The CDR3 consists of 13 residues. Germline V gene data show CDR1 as SGHRS and CDR2 as YFSETQ. CDR3: CASSDTGAPEQYF. The DNA for the CDR3 is TGCGCCAGCAGCGATACAGGGGCACCCGAGCAGTACTTC.

This clone has a single count. This CDR3 is CASSRLAVSTDTQYF. As DNA, the CDR3 is TGTGCCAGCTCGCGACTAGCGGTTAGCACAGATACGCAGTATTTT. The J gene is TRBJ2-3, the V gene TRBV18; 9 nucleotides agree with TRBD2. With V trimmed by 6 bases and J by 0 bases, 4 bases remained unmatched. The CDR3 consists of 15 residues. The germline V gene encodes CDR1 KGHSH and CDR2 LQKENI.

This rearrangement joins TRBV6-5 to TRBJ1-3, with TRBD1 as a possible D gene (6 bases). The CDR3 contains 16 residues. The germline V and J ends were trimmed by 0 bases and 2 bases, with 11 bases remaining between them. Germline CDR1 reads MNHEY; CDR2 reads SVGAGI. Here the CDR3 DNA reads TGTGCCAGCAGTTACTCGTTTGCAGGGGCTGGAAACACCATATATTTT. Translated, it gives CASSYSFAGAGNTIYF.

This clone occurred once. The chain carries TRBV27 and TRBJ1-2; D might be TRBD1 (5 bases). Germline values: CDR1 MNHEY, CDR2 SMNVEV (reference sequence). The V and J ends lost 3 bases and 8 bases respectively, with 22 bases between them. This CDR3 has 16 residues. The CDR3 sequence is CASSFSAGTGLGGYTF. DNA for the CDR3: TGTGCCAGCAGTTTTTCAGCCGGGACGGGGTTAGGCGGCTACACCTTC.

The chain is built from TRBV5-4 and TRBJ2-7; D possibly corresponds to TRBD1 (6 bases). In germline, CDR1 is SGHNT, CDR2 YYREEE (reference sequence). The CDR3 consists of 15 residues. Trimming took off 0 bases at V and 6 bases at J, with 16 bases between the two ends. The CDR3 here is CASSLDPGESSEQYF. The CDR3 DNA follows: TGTGCCAGCAGCTTGGATCCAGGGGAGTCGTCCGAGCAGTACTTC.

The chain combines TRBV5-1 with TRBJ2-1; 8 bases are a match to TRBD1. Germline lookup yields CDR1 SGHRS and CDR2 YFSETQ. The junction had 5 bases not matched to a gene; V was cut back by 7 bases and J by 5 bases. CDR3 length equals 13 residues. The CDR3 nucleotides are TGCGCCAGCTCGGACAGGGATGACAATGAGCAGTTCTTC. This encodes CASSDRDDNEQFF.

This sequence joins TRBV2 and TRBJ1-5; perhaps TRBD1 as D (6 bases). The germline CDR1 and CDR2 sequences are SNHLY and FYNNEI. Trimming removed 7 bases from V and 2 bases from J, with 15 bases in between. This CDR3 comprises 15 residues. DNA for the CDR3: TGTGCCAGCAAGGAGGGGGAACTAGGCAATCAGCCCCAGCATTTT. Its translation: CASKEGELGNQPQHF.

The gene calls are TRBV18 and TRBJ2-1; 7 bases agree with TRBD2. Germline V gene lookup returns CDR1 KGHSH and CDR2 LQKENI. CDR3 length equals 15 residues. Germline trimming cut 2 bases from V and 6 bases from J; bases unmatched to any gene: 7. The CDR3 sequence is CASSPMTGGVNEQFF. CDR3 bases: TGTGCCAGCTCACCAATGACTGGGGGGGTCAATGAGCAGTTCTTC. Variable domain in full (rest from reference TRBV18 and TRBJ2-1): NAGVMQNPRHLVRRRGQEARLRCSPMKGHSHVYWYRQLPEEGLKFMVYLQKENIIDESGMPKERFSAEFPKEGPSILRIQQVVRGDSAAYFCASSPMTGGVNEQFFGPGTRLTVL.

V usage is TRBV6-1 and J usage is TRBJ1-1; D is unclear. The V end was cut by 3 bases, the J end by 3 bases, with 8 bases between. The germline V gene has CDR1 MNHNS and CDR2 SASEGT. The CDR3 sequence is 13 residues long. The CDR3 nucleotides are TGTGCCAGCAGTGAGCATCAGTACACTGAAGCTTTCTTT. Translation gives CASSEHQYTEAFF.

The chain has TRBV23-1 and TRBJ2-5; 11 nucleotides align to TRBD1. TRBV23-1 is reported as an ORF; its role is uncertain. The CDR3 sequence is 17 residues long. V trimming: 0 bases; J trimming: 4 bases; junction bases outside the gene matches: 7. The CDR3 DNA reads as TGCGCCAGCAGTCAATCCCCCTGGGACAGGGGGTCAGAGACCCAGTACTTC. Its protein is CASSQSPWDRGSETQYF.

V usage is TRBV9 and J usage is TRBJ2-4, with D uncertain. The CDR3 covers 14 residues. Between the trimmed V and J ends, which lost 0 bases and 6 bases, there was a span of 10 bases. Germline V gene lookup returns CDR1 SGDLS and CDR2 YYNGEE. CDR3 sequence (DNA): TGTGCCAGCAGCGTAGCCCCCTCGATAAACATTCAGTACTTC. Its translation: CASSVAPSINIQYF.

This chain links TRBV27 with TRBJ2-5; TRBD1 matches 8 bases. There are 16 residues in the CDR3. Germline CDR1 and CDR2: MNHEY and SMNVEV (reference sequence). J lost 5 bases, V lost 4 bases, and 12 bases had no gene match. The CDR3 sequence is CASSSPRGQGRETQYF. The CDR3 bases are TGTGCCAGCAGTTCACCTCGAGGACAGGGTCGCGAGACCCAGTACTTC.

This chain joins TRBV6-5 and TRBJ1-6, with D uncertain. This CDR3 is 14 amino acids long. CDR1 and CDR2 from the germline V gene are MNHEY and SVGAGI. Trimming left V 7 bases short and J 9 bases short, with 16 bases between. In DNA, the CDR3 is TGTGCCAGCAACTACGCGGCATCGGGTTCACCCCTCCACTTT. As protein: CASNYAASGSPLHF.

The chain is built from TRBV28 and TRBJ1-5; perhaps TRBD1 as D (6 bases). The CDR3 runs 16 residues. Trimming cost V 5 bases and J 6 bases, with 20 bases left between them. The germline V gene encodes CDR1 MDHEN and CDR2 SYDVKM. CDR3 sequence (DNA): TGTGCCAGCAGTGGGGGAGTACAGGGTGCGTGTCAGCCCCAGCATTTT. Amino acid sequence: CASSGGVQGACQPQHF.

The chain carries TRBV11-1 and TRBJ1-1; no clear D. CDR3 length: 13 residues. Trimming removed 3 bases from V and 1 base from J, with 6 bases in between. The germline V gene encodes CDR1 SGHAT and CDR2 FQDESV (reference sequence). CDR3 residues: CASSLSTNTEAFF. Written as DNA, the CDR3 is TGTGCCAGCAGCTTGTCCACGAACACTGAAGCTTTCTTT.

This rearrangement joins TRBV11-2 to TRBJ2-7, with a possible D match to TRBD2 (5 bases). V was pared by 1 base and J by 2 bases, with 15 bases between. The CDR3 covers 16 residues. Germline-derived CDR1 and CDR2 are SGHAT and FQNNGV. CDR3 sequence reads: CASSLVLSGSPYEQYF. For the CDR3, the DNA is TGTGCCAGCAGCTTAGTTTTGTCGGGGTCCCCCTACGAGCAGTACTTC.